These 3 T cell receptor beta chains originate from one sample sequenced in a study of T cells in Graves' hyperthyroidism and ophthalmopathy. RNA transcripts gave rise to amplified TCR beta CDR3 regions. Initially, a first-round RT-PCR of the TCR CDR3 employed the HTBI primer set. TCRdb passed the multiplex PCR reads through MiXCR, listing each CDR3 protein once. The sample holds roughly 700,000 distinct CDR3 sequences, 12% to 15% seen once. The sample consisted of blood. The receptor set was obtained from a woman under 30 with Graves' hyperthyroidism.

The chain uses TRBV29-1 and TRBJ2-3; 11 positions agree with TRBD2. Germline CDR1 SQVTM, CDR2 ANQGSEA. The CDR3 is made up of 15 amino acids. Trimming cost V 4 bases and J 7 bases; bases outside gene matches: 10. CDR3: CSVGGGLAEINTQYF. CDR3 coding DNA: TGCAGCGTTGGAGGGGGACTAGCGGAAATTAATACGCAGTATTTT.

This clonotype was observed at least ten times. The chain uses TRBV20-1 and TRBJ2-2; D gene unclear. There are 15 residues in the CDR3. The germline V gene encodes CDR1 DFQATT and CDR2 SNEGSKA (reference sequence). Trimming took off 6 bases at V and 0 bases at J, with 14 bases between the two ends. DNA for the CDR3: TGCAGTGCCAGGAAGCTACGCTCGAACACCGGGGAGCTGTTTTTT. The encoded protein is CSARKLRSNTGELFF.

This clonotype has a count of ten or more. The junction departs from germline at one end; a sequencing error may be responsible. The chain is built from TRBV2 and TRBJ2-2; D ambiguous. Germline values: CDR1 SNHLY, CDR2 FYNNEI. This CDR3 spans 14 amino acids. CDR3 sequence (DNA): TGTGCCAGCAGTGAATCAAACAACATCGGGGAGCTGTTTTTT. Protein: CASSESNNIGELFF.